This T cell receptor beta chain was retrieved from a study of human T cells and chemical hapten exposure. The overall study: Slight differences in pooled library volume were the main source of varying TCR yields across samples.

In TCRdb, the RACE reads were re-called with MiXCR into one record per CDR3 protein. Of about 120,000 distinct CDR3 sequences listed, roughly 10% are singletons. Germline loops: CDR1 SGHAT, CDR2 FQNNGV. The CDR3 runs 16 residues. Trimming took 0 bases from V and 2 from J, leaving 14 bases between them. Time point described: patch test 3, about 24 weeks after DPC sensitization. Treatment reported: therapeutic diphenylcyclopropenone sensitization with weekly scalp DPC. Every patch test was put on after a blood sample was taken. Alopecia patients deemed DPC-suitable, aged 18 to 70, excluding pregnancy. Only a few counts were recorded for this clonotype.

Source: whole blood, taken in connection with sensitization to the hapten diphenylcyclopropenone (DPC). The TCR sequence derives from a woman aged 50 to 60 with alopecia areata. Some clones in this sample may be carry-over from other donors' samples. This chain joins TRBV11-2 and TRBJ2-7; tentative D call: TRBD1 (5 bases). The CDR3 coding sequence is TGTGCCAGCAGCTTAGAGGCCAGGGTAATTACCTACGAGCAGTACTTC. Its protein product is CASSLEARVITYEQYF.